Below, 11 T cell receptor beta chains from the same sample are listed, as sequenced in a study of blood T cell repertoires in COVID-19. Only in-frame clones appear in the TCRdb table, and some are missing; sequencing was by immunoSEQ multiplex PCR. This sample carries about 160,000 clones, approximately 90% of them seen once, and the ten largest clones take roughly 4%. Material: peripheral blood. These TCRs come from a woman in her sixties or seventies with active or convalescent COVID-19.

The chain employs TRBV10-3 and TRBJ2-2, with D possibly being TRBD1 (8 bases). CDR1 is ENHRY, CDR2 SYGVKD, per germline. Trimming cost V 10 bases and J 5 bases, with 14 bases left between them. The length of the CDR3 is 13 residues. CDR3: CATTGGETGELFF. In DNA, the CDR3 is TGTGCCACCACAGGGGGGGAGACCGGGGAGCTGTTTTTT.

The chain joins TRBV18 to TRBJ1-6, with 7 bases matching TRBD1. The CDR3 loop spans 13 amino acids. Per germline, CDR1 KGHSH and CDR2 LQKENI. V was pared by 6 bases and J by 12 bases, with 8 bases of the junction left unmatched. CDR3 sequence reads: CASSPRQGEPLHF. The CDR3 region has the DNA TGTGCCAGCTCCCCCAGACAGGGAGAACCCCTCCACTTT.

This sequence joins TRBV10-3 and TRBJ1-1, with a possible D match to TRBD1 (5 bases). Trimming pared 0 bases from V and 1 base from J, leaving 9 bases between. Germline values: CDR1 ENHRY, CDR2 SYGVKD. This CDR3 has 15 residues. CDR3 residues: CAISESTQGNTEAFF. The DNA for the CDR3 is TGTGCCATCAGTGAGTCGACTCAGGGGAACACTGAAGCTTTCTTT.

The chain uses TRBV6-5 and TRBJ2-5; 9 bases are shared with TRBD2. The V gene's germline CDR1 is MNHEY and CDR2 SVGAGI. Losses at the gene ends were 4 bases for V and 5 bases for J; bases not matched to a gene: 8. CDR3 size: 15 residues. For the CDR3, the DNA is TGTGCCAGCAGTTCACCGCGGGGGGGCCAGGAGACCCAGTACTTC. It specifies CASSSPRGGQETQYF.

The sample holds one count of this clone. The chain couples TRBV19 to TRBJ1-1; D may be TRBD1 (6 bases). V gave up 4 bases and J gave up 0 bases, with 12 bases separating them. The CDR3 is 15 amino acids. CDR1 is LNHDA and CDR2 is SQIVND in the germline V gene (reference sequence). The CDR3 is CASSRARGVNTEAFF. The CDR3 DNA is TGTGCCAGTAGTAGGGCCAGGGGAGTGAACACTGAAGCTTTCTTT.

V usage is TRBV7-8 and J usage is TRBJ2-7, with 11 bases matching TRBD1. The CDR3 totals 16 residues. V dropped 0 bases and J dropped 3; count of bases not matched to a gene: 4. CDR1 and CDR2 from the germline V gene are SGHVS and FQNEAQ. This CDR3 is CASSLAWTGGDYEQYF. The DNA of the CDR3 is TGTGCCAGCAGCTTAGCTTGGACAGGGGGCGACTACGAGCAGTACTTC.

This clone was seen only a few times. The chain uses TRBV5-5 and TRBJ1-2; D call uncertain. With 3 bases removed from V and 0 bases from J, the gap between germline ends came to 9 bases. CDR3 length: 14 amino acids. Germline V gene sequence: CDR1 SGHKS, CDR2 YYEKEE (reference sequence). The chain's CDR3 is CASSSTPTNYGYTF. The CDR3 nucleotides read TGTGCCAGCAGCTCGACACCAACTAACTATGGCTACACCTTC. Based on the CDR3 plus reference TRBV5-5 and TRBJ1-2, the full variable domain is DAGVTQSPTHLIKTRGQQVTLRCSPISGHKSVSWYQQVLGQGPQFIFQYYEKEERGRGNFPDRFSARQFPNYSSELNVNALLLGDSALYLCASSSTPTNYGYTFGSGTRLTVV.

The CDR3 DNA reads TGTGCCTGGAGGGAGAATTCACCCCTCCACTTT. It encodes CAWRENSPLHF. The V gene is TRBV30, the J gene TRBJ1-6; no clear D. Germline values: CDR1 GTSNPN, CDR2 SVGIG (reference sequence). The CDR3 runs to 11 residues. V lost 3 bases and J 7 bases, leaving 4 bases between the germline ends.

This clone was counted once. V usage is TRBV7-2 and J usage is TRBJ2-2; the D gene is possibly TRBD1 (5 bases). The V and J ends lost 5 bases and 6 bases respectively, with 7 bases between them. The CDR3 contains 12 residues. Germline V gene data show CDR1 as SGHTA and CDR2 as FQGNSA. The chain's CDR3 is CASSRQSGELFF. As DNA, the CDR3 is TGTGCCAGCAGCCGACAGTCCGGGGAGCTGTTTTTT. Supplemented by reference TRBV7-2 and TRBJ2-2, the full variable domain reads GAGVSQSPSNKVTEKGKDVELRCDPISGHTALYWYRQSLGQGLEFLIYFQGNSAPDKSGLPSDRFSAERTGGSVSTLTIQRTQQEDSAVYLCASSRQSGELFFGEGSRLTVL.

This rearrangement joins TRBV11-2 to TRBJ1-3, with D hard to call. Trimming left V 7 bases short and J 4 bases short, with 8 bases between. The length of the CDR3 is 12 residues. Germline V lookup: CDR1 SGHAT, CDR2 FQNNGV. The CDR3 DNA reads TGTGCCAGCACCCAACAGGGAAACACCATATATTTT. Amino acid sequence: CASTQQGNTIYF.

The chain joins TRBV5-5 to TRBJ1-2, with TRBD1 matching over 11 bases. Looked up from germline, CDR1 is SGHKS and CDR2 is YYEKEE (reference sequence). CDR3 length: 16 amino acids. Germline trimming cut 0 bases from V and 4 bases from J; bases unmatched to any gene: 5. In DNA, the CDR3 is TGTGCCAGCAGCTTGGGCGTTGGGACAGGGGGCTATGGCTACACCTTC. Its translation is CASSLGVGTGGYGYTF.